These 24 T cell receptor beta chains came from one sample sequenced in a study of beta chain features in type 1 diabetes. Study observations and caveats: Among all four CD4+ subsets, Type 1 diabetes patients had TCRB CDR3s that were moderately but significantly shorter.

The investigators reverse transcribed all of the isolated RNA, so they sequenced expressed TCRB transcripts. TCRdb's copy holds only in-frame clones and misses some; the assay was immunoSEQ multiplex PCR. The top ten clones hold around 0.017% of a sample with over 200,000 clones, approximately 10% of them seen once. Their antigens are not known. The sample was naive CD4+ T cells from blood. These receptors came from a young man with type 1 diabetes.

The chain recombines TRBV28 with TRBJ2-2; D gene unclear. There are 14 residues in the CDR3. Germline CDR1 MDHEN, CDR2 SYDVKM. V lost 9 bases, J lost 4 bases, and 15 bases lay in between. CDR3 bases: TGTGCCAGTCTGAGTGGGCAGAGCACCGGGGAGCTGTTTTTT. This translates into CASLSGQSTGELFF.

Only a few counts were recorded for this clone. The chain recombines TRBV7-6 with TRBJ1-1; D call uncertain. Trimming removed 2 bases at V and 1 base at J, with 8 bases between. Germline CDR1 and CDR2: SGHVS and FNYEAQ. The CDR3 runs to 14 residues. The CDR3 DNA reads as TGTGCCAGCAGCTTAATTTCGGGGAACACTGAAGCTTTCTTT. It codes for CASSLISGNTEAFF.

The chain joins TRBV7-2 to TRBJ1-1, with a weak D call TRBD1 (5 bases). V lost 3 bases, J lost 1 base, and 12 bases lay in between. The CDR3 runs 15 residues. Germline values: CDR1 SGHTA, CDR2 FQGNSA. The CDR3 nucleotides read TGTGCCAGCAGCTTGAAGGGAGGGGCGAACACTGAAGCTTTCTTT. The encoded protein is CASSLKGGANTEAFF.

Here the CDR3 reads CASSYASGTYEQYF. CDR3 nucleotides: TGTGCCAGCAGTTACGCTTCCGGGACCTACGAGCAGTACTTC. This chain connects TRBV6-5 to TRBJ2-7; D might be TRBD2 (5 bases). The CDR3 sequence is 14 residues long. Per the germline V gene, CDR1 is MNHEY and CDR2 is SVGAGI. V lost 2 bases to trimming and J lost 2 bases, with 10 bases between them.

CDR3 loop: CAWSVPDRENQPQHF. The CDR3 nucleotides are TGTGCCTGGAGTGTACCGGACAGGGAGAATCAGCCCCAGCATTTT. The gene calls are TRBV30 and TRBJ1-5, with 8 bases fitting TRBD1. This CDR3 spans 15 amino acids. The V segment lost 0 bases and the J segment 4 bases; nucleotides outside the gene matches: 5. Germline loops: CDR1 GTSNPN, CDR2 SVGIG (reference sequence).

The V gene is TRBV7-6, the J gene TRBJ2-1; 9 bases are a match to TRBD1. CDR1 is SGHVS, CDR2 FNYEAQ, per germline. Unmatched junction bases numbered 4, after V lost 0 bases and J lost 10 bases. The CDR3 has 14 amino acids. This CDR3 is CASSLAQGAHEQFF. The CDR3 DNA sequence: TGTGCCAGCAGCTTAGCACAGGGGGCACACGAGCAGTTCTTC.

The chain employs TRBV2 and TRBJ2-1; 9 nucleotides agree with TRBD2. The CDR3 is made up of 12 amino acids. The V and J ends lost 6 bases and 8 bases, in that order; junction bases with no gene match: 2. Germline CDR1 reads SNHLY; CDR2 reads FYNNEI. The CDR3 region is CASSRTSDEQFF. CDR3 nucleotide sequence: TGTGCCAGCAGCAGGACTAGCGATGAGCAGTTCTTC.

This clone was seen a few times. The V call is TRBV28, the J call TRBJ1-3; D is uncertain. This CDR3 contains 13 residues. V lost 3 bases and J lost 8, with 11 bases in between. CDR1 is MDHEN, CDR2 SYDVKM, per germline. The CDR3 region is CASSFPPADTIYF. In DNA form, the CDR3 reads TGTGCCAGCAGTTTTCCGCCGGCGGACACCATATATTTT.

This clone showed up just a few times. This chain links TRBV28 with TRBJ1-1; 9 nucleotides line up with TRBD1. The germline gives CDR1 MDHEN, CDR2 SYDVKM. The V and J ends lost 8 bases and 4 bases, in that order; junction bases with no gene match: 17. This CDR3 region has 17 residues. The DNA of the CDR3 is TGTGCCAGCGGATCTCCGGGACAGGGAACTAGAGCCACTGAAGCTTTCTTT. Amino acid sequence: CASGSPGQGTRATEAFF.

The rearrangement links TRBV6-5 to TRBJ1-2; TRBD1 is a possible D gene (6 bases). The CDR3 has 16 amino acids. Per the germline V gene, CDR1 is MNHEY and CDR2 is SVGAGI. V was shortened by 1 base and J by 3 bases, with 15 bases between the two germline ends. CDR3 coding DNA: TGTGCCAGCAGTTACTACGTTCGGGCAGGGGACTATGGCTACACCTTC. Translating gives CASSYYVRAGDYGYTF.

The chain combines TRBV25-1 with TRBJ2-5, with TRBD2 matching 11 bases. Germline trimming cut 6 bases from V and 3 bases from J; bases unmatched to any gene: 0. Germline V lookup: CDR1 MGHDK, CDR2 SYGVNS. The CDR3 sequence is 13 residues long. The DNA of the CDR3 is TGTGCCAGCAGGACTAGCGGGAAAGAGACCCAGTACTTC. Protein: CASRTSGKETQYF.

This clone has more than one count but fewer than ten. The genes are TRBV9 and TRBJ1-2, with D possibly being TRBD1 (6 bases). The CDR3 runs to 14 residues. The V end lost 0 bases, the J end lost 8 bases, and 14 bases lay between the germline ends. Germline CDR1 is SGDLS and CDR2 is YYNGEE. Here the CDR3 DNA reads TGTGCCAGCAGCGTAGCACCTGGGGGCTTCGGCTACACCTTC. Protein sequence: CASSVAPGGFGYTF.

This chain joins TRBV12-5 and TRBJ2-5; D is unresolved. The ends were cut back, 7 bases at V and 4 bases at J, with 7 bases in the middle. This CDR3 is built from 11 residues. Germline loops: CDR1 LGHNT, CDR2 FRNRAP. CDR3 amino acids: CASAVRETQYF. In DNA form, the CDR3 reads TGTGCTAGTGCGGTAAGAGAGACCCAGTACTTC.

The J gene is TRBJ2-7, the V gene TRBV25-1; D might be TRBD1 (5 bases). The CDR3 runs 14 residues. Trimming removed 6 bases at V and 2 bases at J, with 14 bases between. Looked up from germline, CDR1 is MGHDK and CDR2 is SYGVNS. CDR3: CASRATAPPYEQYF. The CDR3 DNA follows: TGTGCCAGCAGGGCGACAGCTCCACCCTACGAGCAGTACTTC.

The genes are TRBV9 and TRBJ1-5; tentative D call: TRBD1 (6 bases). V lost 3 bases, J lost 2 bases, and 12 bases lay in between. Per the germline V gene, CDR1 is SGDLS and CDR2 is YYNGEE. The CDR3 is 15 amino acids. The CDR3 DNA follows: TGTGCCAGCAGCGCAACTGCAGGGGGCAATCAGCCCCAGCATTTT. Its protein product is CASSATAGGNQPQHF.

The V gene is TRBV6-5, the J gene TRBJ2-7; 9 bases match TRBD1. The V gene end was trimmed by 5 bases and the J gene end by 4 bases; junction bases not matched to a gene: 6. This CDR3 region has 14 residues. Germline V gene lookup returns CDR1 MNHEY and CDR2 SVGAGI. The chain's CDR3 is CASSRDREWYEQYF. The CDR3 nucleotides are TGTGCCAGCAGTCGGGACAGGGAATGGTACGAGCAGTACTTC.

Only a few counts were recorded for this clone. V gene TRBV5-1 combines with J gene TRBJ2-1; no clear D. Germline V gene lookup returns CDR1 SGHRS and CDR2 YFSETQ. V was trimmed by 5 bases and J by 12 bases, leaving 12 bases between them. The CDR3 has 11 residues. The CDR3 reads CASRMSAWQFF. The DNA for the CDR3 is TGCGCCAGCAGGATGAGCGCTTGGCAGTTCTTC.

V gene TRBV28 combines with J gene TRBJ2-2; the match to TRBD1 covers 8 bases. Trimming cost V 8 bases and J 1 base; bases outside gene matches: 3. CDR1 is MDHEN and CDR2 is SYDVKM in the germline V gene. CDR3 length: 14 amino acids. The CDR3 nucleotides are TGTGCCAGCGGCGGGACAGGGAACACCGGGGAGCTGTTTTTT. Its translation is CASGGTGNTGELFF.

This chain's CDR3 is CASAQGANTEAFF. DNA for the CDR3: TGTGCCAGCGCGCAGGGGGCGAACACTGAAGCTTTCTTT. The J gene is TRBJ1-1, the V gene TRBV7-3, with 8 bases identical to TRBD1. Trimming took 8 bases from V and 1 from J; bases not matched to a gene: 3. CDR1 and CDR2 from the germline V gene are SGHTA and FQGTGA. This CDR3 has 13 amino acids.

The chain carries TRBV28 and TRBJ2-2; D is uncertain. This CDR3 contains 16 residues. The V gene lost 6 bases and the J gene lost 6 bases, with 20 bases spanning the gap. In germline, CDR1 is MDHEN, CDR2 SYDVKM. CDR3 in amino acids: CASSSPGSPASGELFF. CDR3 DNA sequence: TGTGCCAGCAGCTCCCCCGGGTCTCCGGCATCCGGGGAGCTGTTTTTT.

The rearrangement uses TRBV7-2 and TRBJ2-7; TRBD2 aligns across 8 bases. Germline V lookup: CDR1 SGHTA, CDR2 FQGNSA. V lost 5 bases to trimming and J lost 4 bases; unmatched junction nucleotides: 10. The CDR3 length is 15 residues. The CDR3 sequence is CASSPGGGSSYEQYF. The CDR3 DNA reads as TGTGCCAGCAGCCCCGGGGGGGGCAGCTCATACGAGCAGTACTTC.

This clone was observed a handful of times. The V and J genes are TRBV5-1 and TRBJ2-2; tentatively, D is TRBD1 (8 bases). The length of the CDR3 is 15 residues. The V gene lost 0 bases and the J gene lost 4 bases, with 10 bases spanning the gap. The germline CDR1 and CDR2 sequences are SGHRS and YFSETQ. This CDR3 is CASSLDRGGTGELFF. The DNA for the CDR3 is TGCGCCAGCAGCTTGGACAGGGGGGGCACCGGGGAGCTGTTTTTT.

This clone was observed a few times. The chain carries TRBV5-1 and TRBJ2-1; D perhaps matches TRBD1 (5 bases). CDR3 length: 15 residues. Germline values: CDR1 SGHRS, CDR2 YFSETQ. V was clipped by 1 base and J by 0 bases, with 8 bases between them. Here the CDR3 DNA reads TGCGCCAGCAGCTTGACCACAGGCTCCTACAATGAGCAGTTCTTC. Translating gives CASSLTTGSYNEQFF.

The sample holds a few counts of this clone. V and J are TRBV19 and TRBJ1-5; unclear D gene. In germline, CDR1 is LNHDA, CDR2 SQIVND (reference sequence). The ends were cut back, 7 bases at V and 4 bases at J, with 17 bases in the middle. The CDR3 covers 15 residues. CDR3 sequence (DNA): TGTGCCAGTATAGGCAACGGAAAACTAAATCAGCCCCAGCATTTT. Its protein product is CASIGNGKLNQPQHF.